This T cell receptor (beta chain) was recovered during a study of CD8 T cells in Susac syndrome. Reverse transcription of roughly 0.5 to 1 ug RNA used random hexamers. TCR beta CDR3 was amplified by immunoSEQ multiplex PCR. This amplification extended across 54 Vbeta and 13 Jbeta segments. TCRdb re-derived calls from the immunoSEQ multiplex PCR reads in MiXCR, one entry per CDR3 protein. The sample has a few hundred thousand distinct CDR3 sequences, approximately 84% seen once; the top ten hold approximately 0.11%. The length of the CDR3 is 12 residues. V was shortened by 5 bases and J by 7 bases, with 9 bases between the two germline ends. Germline CDR1 is MNHNS and CDR2 is SASEGT. This clonotype came up a few times.

The sample was CD8+ T cells from PBMCs. The clonotype was recovered from a human donor with multiple sclerosis. The chain uses TRBV6-1 and TRBJ2-1; no definite D call. Here the CDR3 reads CASSKLRNEQFF. CDR3 DNA: TGTGCCAGCAGTAAACTAAGGAATGAGCAGTTCTTC.